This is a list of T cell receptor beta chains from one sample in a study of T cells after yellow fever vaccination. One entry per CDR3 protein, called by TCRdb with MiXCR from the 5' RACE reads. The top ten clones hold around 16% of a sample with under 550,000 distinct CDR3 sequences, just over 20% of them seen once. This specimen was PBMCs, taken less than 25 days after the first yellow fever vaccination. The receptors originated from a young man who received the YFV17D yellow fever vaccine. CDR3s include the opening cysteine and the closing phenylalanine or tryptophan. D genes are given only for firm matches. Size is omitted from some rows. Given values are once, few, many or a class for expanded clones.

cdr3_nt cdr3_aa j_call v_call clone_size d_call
TGTGCCAGCAGCCCCGGAGGGATCCATGAGCAGTTCTTC CASSPGGIHEQFF TRBJ2-1 TRBV7-3 NA NA
TGTGCCAGCAGTTTATCATCCGGGGACTCCTACAATGAGCAGTTCTTC CASSLSSGDSYNEQFF TRBJ2-1 TRBV27 NA NA
TGCGCCAGCAGCTTGGATGGGGGCGGCTCCTACAATGAGCAGTTCTTC CASSLDGGGSYNEQFF TRBJ2-1 TRBV5-1 NA NA
TGTGCCAGCAGAGCTGAAGGGACAGGGGGCTTCGTGAACACTGAAGCTTTCTTT CASRAEGTGGFVNTEAFF TRBJ1-1 TRBV3-1 NA TRBD1
TGTGCCAGTAGTATGGAAGAAGATACGCAGTATTTT CASSMEEDTQYF TRBJ2-3 TRBV19 NA NA
TGTGCCAGCACCGACCGGGACACTAACACTGAAGCTTACTTT CASTDRDTNTEAYF TRBJ1-1 TRBV12-3/TRBV12-4 NA NA
TGTGCCAGTACCCCCCATATAGGGACGGTATGCAATCAGCCCCAGCATTTT CASTPHIGTVCNQPQHF TRBJ1-5 TRBV19 many NA
TGTGCCAGCAGTGCCCCCTCACAGGGGGCGATTGACGAGCAGTACTTC CASSAPSQGAIDEQYF TRBJ2-7 TRBV6-1 once TRBD1
TGTGCCAGCAGCTTATCTCCGTTGTTAACTGGGGCCAACGTCCTGACTTTC CASSLSPLLTGANVLTF TRBJ2-6 TRBV7-3 few NA
TGCAGTGCTAGAGATGGGCGGCCTCGCTCGCCCCAGCATTTT CSARDGRPRSPQHF TRBJ1-5 TRBV20-1 few NA
TGTGCCAGCAGCTCCGAACTCACCGGGGAGCTGTTTTTT CASSSELTGELFF TRBJ2-2 TRBV11-2 many NA